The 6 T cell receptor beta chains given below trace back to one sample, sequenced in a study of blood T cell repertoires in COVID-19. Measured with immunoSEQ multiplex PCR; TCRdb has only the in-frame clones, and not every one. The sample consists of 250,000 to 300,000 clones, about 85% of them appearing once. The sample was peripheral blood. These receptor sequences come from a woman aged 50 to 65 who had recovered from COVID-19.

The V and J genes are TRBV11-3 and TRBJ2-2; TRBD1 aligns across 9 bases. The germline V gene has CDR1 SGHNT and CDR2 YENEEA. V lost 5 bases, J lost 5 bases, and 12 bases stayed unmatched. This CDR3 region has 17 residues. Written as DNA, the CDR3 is TGTGCCAGCAGCCCAAGGACCGGGACAGGGAAAACCGGGGAGCTGTTTTTT. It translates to CASSPRTGTGKTGELFF. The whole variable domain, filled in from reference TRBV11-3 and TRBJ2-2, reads EAGVVQSPRYKIIEKKQPVAFWCNPISGHNTLYWYLQNLGQGPELLIRYENEEAVDDSQLPKDRFSAERLKGVDSTLKIQPAELGDSAVYLCASSPRTGTGKTGELFFGEGSRLTVL.

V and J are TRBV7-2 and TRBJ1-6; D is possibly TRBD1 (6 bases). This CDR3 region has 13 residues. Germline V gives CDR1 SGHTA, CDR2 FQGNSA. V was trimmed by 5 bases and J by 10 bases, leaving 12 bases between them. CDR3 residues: CASSATGNSPLHF. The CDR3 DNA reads TGTGCCAGCAGCGCTACAGGGAACTCACCCCTCCACTTT.

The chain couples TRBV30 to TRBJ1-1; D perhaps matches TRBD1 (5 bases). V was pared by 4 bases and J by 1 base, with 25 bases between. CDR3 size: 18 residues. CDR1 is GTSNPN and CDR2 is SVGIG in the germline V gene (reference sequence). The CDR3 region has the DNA TGTGCCTGGAAAGGGAGCCCGGCAGGGAGGGGAGGGAACACTGAAGCTTTCTTT. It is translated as CAWKGSPAGRGGNTEAFF.

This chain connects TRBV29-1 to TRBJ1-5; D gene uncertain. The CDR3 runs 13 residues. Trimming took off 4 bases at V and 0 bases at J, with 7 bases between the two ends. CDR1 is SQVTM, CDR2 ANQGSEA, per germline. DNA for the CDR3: TGCAGCGTTGGAGAATATAGCAATCAGCCCCAGCATTTT. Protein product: CSVGEYSNQPQHF.

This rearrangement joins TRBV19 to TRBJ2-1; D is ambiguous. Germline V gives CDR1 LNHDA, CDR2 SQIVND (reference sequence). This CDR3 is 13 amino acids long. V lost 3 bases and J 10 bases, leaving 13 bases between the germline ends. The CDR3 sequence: CASSIPQTIEQFF. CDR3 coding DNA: TGTGCCAGTAGTATCCCCCAAACTATCGAGCAGTTCTTC. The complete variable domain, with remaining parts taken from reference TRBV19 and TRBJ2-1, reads DGGITQSPKYLFRKEGQNVTLSCEQNLNHDAMYWYRQDPGQGLRLIYYSQIVNDFQKGDIAEGYSVSREKKESFPLTVTSAQKNPTAFYLCASSIPQTIEQFFGPGTRLTVL.

Written as DNA, the CDR3 is TGTGCCAGCAGTTTCGACACTGAAGCTTTCTTT. It specifies CASSFDTEAFF. The chain carries TRBV2 and TRBJ1-1; the D is unclear. Germline lookup yields CDR1 SNHLY and CDR2 FYNNEI. V lost 5 bases, J lost 3 bases, and 4 bases lay in between. The CDR3 runs 11 residues. The full variable domain, in which reference TRBV2 and TRBJ1-1 provide the parts outside the CDR3, is EPEVTQTPSHQVTQMGQEVILRCVPISNHLYFYWYRQILGQKVEFLVSFYNNEISEKSEIFDDQFSVERPDGSNFTLKIRSTKLEDSAMYFCASSFDTEAFFGQGTRLTVV.